Following are 29 T cell receptor beta chains from one sample sequenced in a study of T-cell reconstitution after alpha-beta-depleted transplantation in children. Preparation of the TCRbeta library involved a method that used unique molecular identifiers. Using its own MiXCR run on the PCR reads, TCRdb lists one record per CDR3 protein. The sample shows approximately 590,000 distinct CDR3 sequences, approximately 10% of them seen only once. The material sequenced was PBMCs from the stem cell graft donor, taken from the stem cell graft. The receptors stem from a human donor who donated a stem cell graft to a child with acute myeloid leukemia.

This clonotype has ten or more counts. The rearrangement joins TRBV18 to TRBJ2-1, with 9 bases that match TRBD2. This CDR3 comprises 16 residues. Germline values: CDR1 KGHSH, CDR2 LQKENI. Trimming removed 2 bases from V and 6 bases from J; junction bases left unmatched: 8. The CDR3 nucleotides read TGTGCCAGCTCACCATTGGTAGCGGGAGAAGTCAATGAGCAGTTCTTC. Amino acid sequence: CASSPLVAGEVNEQFF.

The rearrangement joins TRBV18 to TRBJ1-1; D unclear. CDR3 size: 12 residues. Trimming pared 6 bases from V and 5 bases from J, leaving 10 bases between. In germline, CDR1 is KGHSH, CDR2 LQKENI. CDR3 loop: CASSSPQTEAFF. The CDR3, as DNA: TGTGCCAGCTCGAGCCCGCAAACTGAAGCTTTCTTT. Full variable domain (missing parts from reference TRBV18 and TRBJ1-1): NAGVMQNPRHLVRRRGQEARLRCSPMKGHSHVYWYRQLPEEGLKFMVYLQKENIIDESGMPKERFSAEFPKEGPSILRIQQVVRGDSAAYFCASSSPQTEAFFGQGTRLTVV.

This clonotype was detected a few times. The genes are TRBV6-2 or TRBV6-3 and TRBJ2-2; D assignment may be TRBD1 or TRBD2 (6 bases each). Germline V gene data show CDR1 as MNHEY and CDR2 as SVGEGT. The CDR3 spans 14 residues. Trimming left V 7 bases short and J 5 bases short, with 14 bases between. CDR3 coding DNA: TGTGCCAGCACAATTACAGGGAGGACCGGGGAGCTGTTTTTT. This sequence encodes CASTITGRTGELFF.

This clonotype showed up just a few times. This rearrangement joins TRBV7-9 to TRBJ2-7; no clear D. The V gene lost 4 bases and the J gene lost 6 bases, with 10 bases spanning the gap. Germline-derived CDR1 and CDR2 are SEHNR and FQNEAQ (reference sequence). The CDR3 sequence is 12 residues long. In DNA form, the CDR3 reads TGTGCCAGCAGCTCCCCCAATTCCGAGCAGTACTTC. Translated, it gives CASSSPNSEQYF.

In this sample, this clonotype turned up a few times. The chain joins TRBV9 to TRBJ2-2; D not certain. This CDR3 has 17 residues. Germline CDR1 reads SGDLS; CDR2 reads YYNGEE. Deletions cut 0 bases from V and 5 bases from J, with 17 bases between. The CDR3 bases are TGTGCCAGCAGCGTAGGCCAAGTCCCTGGGCCAACCGGGGAGCTGTTTTTT. Encoded protein: CASSVGQVPGPTGELFF.

This clonotype was seen at least ten times. The chain uses TRBV9 and TRBJ2-1, with D possibly being TRBD2 (5 bases). CDR1 is SGDLS and CDR2 is YYNGEE in the germline V gene. V shed 0 bases and J shed 2 bases, with 12 bases lying between them. CDR3 length equals 16 residues. The CDR3 loop is CASSVDRGVAYNEQFF. DNA of the CDR3: TGTGCCAGCAGCGTAGATCGGGGAGTAGCCTACAATGAGCAGTTCTTC. Looking up the rest from reference TRBV9 and TRBJ2-1 gives the full variable domain: DSGVTQTPKHLITATGQRVTLRCSPRSGDLSVYWYQQSLDQGLQFLIQYYNGEERAKGNILERFSAQQFPDLHSELNLSSLELGDSALYFCASSVDRGVAYNEQFFGPGTRLTVL.

Many counts were recorded for this clonotype. The chain has TRBV25-1 and TRBJ2-3; perhaps TRBD1 as D (6 bases). V lost 0 bases, J lost 4 bases, and 11 bases lay in between. The CDR3 extends over 15 amino acids. Germline values: CDR1 MGHDK, CDR2 SYGVNS. Here the CDR3 reads CASSEYGQPSDTQYF. The CDR3 DNA reads TGTGCCAGCAGTGAATATGGACAGCCGTCAGATACGCAGTATTTT.

The chain carries TRBV2 and TRBJ2-2, with TRBD2 identical over 7 bases. J lost 1 base, V lost 10 bases, and 9 bases had no gene match. CDR1 SNHLY and CDR2 FYNNEI come from the germline V gene. The CDR3 runs to 15 residues. CDR3 loop: CATQSGGRNTGELFF. The CDR3 coding sequence is TGTGCCACCCAGTCGGGCGGGAGGAACACCGGGGAGCTGTTTTTT. Full variable domain (outside the CDR3, taken from reference TRBV2 and TRBJ2-2): EPEVTQTPSHQVTQMGQEVILRCVPISNHLYFYWYRQILGQKVEFLVSFYNNEISEKSEIFDDQFSVERPDGSNFTLKIRSTKLEDSAMYFCATQSGGRNTGELFFGEGSRLTVL.

The chain links TRBV20-1 to TRBJ2-1; D possibly uses TRBD1 or TRBD2 (5 bases each). The CDR3 contains 16 residues. CDR1 and CDR2 from the germline V gene are DFQATT and SNEGSKA (reference sequence). Trimming removed 0 bases from V and 4 bases from J, with 16 bases in between. The CDR3 DNA reads as TGCAGTGCTAGAGATCCCGCCGGGACCAAATACAATGAGCAGTTCTTC. It specifies CSARDPAGTKYNEQFF.

This clonotype has only a few counts. CDR3 bases: TGCAGTGCTCCTGGGCACGGCAGCTCCTACGAGCAGTACTTC. Residues: CSAPGHGSSYEQYF. The chain joins TRBV20-1 to TRBJ2-7; D gene uncertain. With 5 bases removed from V and 0 bases from J, the gap between germline ends came to 14 bases. Per germline, CDR1 DFQATT and CDR2 SNEGSKA (reference sequence). The CDR3 runs 14 residues.

This clonotype was counted between two and nine times. CDR3 sequence (DNA): TGTGCCAGCAGCGTAGCGCCAACAGGGGACACTGAAGCTTTCTTT. Translating it yields CASSVAPTGDTEAFF. The rearrangement joins TRBV9 to TRBJ1-1; 7 nucleotides match TRBD1. Germline V CDR1 and CDR2: SGDLS, YYNGEE. There are 15 residues in the CDR3. V lost 0 bases, J lost 3 bases, and 5 bases stayed unmatched.

The sample holds a few counts of this clonotype. The J gene is TRBJ1-1, the V gene TRBV30; no definite D call. The V end lost 1 base, the J end lost 2 bases, and 8 bases lay between the germline ends. CDR1 GTSNPN and CDR2 SVGIG come from the germline V gene (reference sequence). There are 13 residues in the CDR3. CDR3: CAWSGSANTEAFF. The CDR3 coding sequence is TGTGCCTGGAGTGGGTCAGCAAACACTGAAGCTTTCTTT.

The chain recombines TRBV7-9 with TRBJ1-5; D possibly corresponds to TRBD1 (5 bases). The CDR3 runs 15 residues. Germline-derived CDR1 and CDR2 are SEHNR and FQNEAQ (reference sequence). With 4 bases removed from V and 2 bases from J, the gap between germline ends came to 12 bases. The CDR3 loop reads CASSSTGTGNQPQHF. The CDR3 DNA reads TGTGCCAGCAGCTCGACCGGGACGGGCAATCAGCCCCAGCATTTT. The whole variable domain, filled in from reference TRBV7-9 and TRBJ1-5, reads DTGVSQNPRHKITKRGQNVTFRCDPISEHNRLYWYRQTLGQGPEFLTYFQNEAQLEKSRLLSDRFSAERPKGSFSTLEIQRTEQGDSAMYLCASSSTGTGNQPQHFGDGTRLSIL.

This clonotype was seen only a few times. The chain is built from TRBV29-1 and TRBJ2-1; 15 bases align to TRBD2. The CDR3 covers 13 residues. In germline, CDR1 is SQVTM, CDR2 ANQGSEA. The J segment lost 10 bases and the V segment lost 7 bases, leaving 5 bases of the junction unmatched. DNA for the CDR3: TGCAGCGACGGGACTAGCGGGAGGTCCGAGCAGTTCTTC. Translation: CSDGTSGRSEQFF.

On this clonotype itself: A much more abundant neighbour one base away suggests this may be a read error. This CDR3 is CASSSGLESETQYF. CDR3 DNA sequence: TGTGCCAGCAGTTCGGGACTGGAGTCAGAGACCCAGTACTTC. The genes are TRBV12-3 or TRBV12-4 and TRBJ2-5; D is possibly TRBD2 (6 bases). This CDR3 is built from 14 residues. V was trimmed by 4 bases and J by 4 bases, leaving 13 bases between them.

In this sample, this clonotype turned up a few times. V and J are TRBV7-9 and TRBJ2-1; 7 bases are shared with TRBD1. From germline, CDR1 is SEHNR and CDR2 FQNEAQ (reference sequence). V shed 5 bases and J 2 bases; nucleotides not matched to a gene: 9. The CDR3 contains 16 residues. The CDR3 reads CASSPPPGQTYNEQFF. The CDR3 nucleotides read TGTGCCAGCAGCCCTCCCCCGGGACAGACCTACAATGAGCAGTTCTTC. The whole variable domain, filled in from reference TRBV7-9 and TRBJ2-1, reads DTGVSQNPRHKITKRGQNVTFRCDPISEHNRLYWYRQTLGQGPEFLTYFQNEAQLEKSRLLSDRFSAERPKGSFSTLEIQRTEQGDSAMYLCASSPPPGQTYNEQFFGPGTRLTVL.

This clonotype was counted once. The V gene is TRBV28, the J gene TRBJ1-5; TRBD1 aligns across 7 bases. Trimming removed 7 bases from V and 4 bases from J; junction bases left unmatched: 4. Per germline, CDR1 MDHEN and CDR2 SYDVKM. The CDR3 has 13 residues. The CDR3 protein is CASIQGTNQPQHF. The CDR3 bases are TGTGCCAGCATACAGGGGACTAATCAGCCCCAGCATTTT.

The J gene is TRBJ2-7, the V gene TRBV11-1; TRBD1 is a possible D gene (6 bases). From germline, CDR1 is SGHAT and CDR2 FQDESV (reference sequence). Trimming cost V 5 bases and J 2 bases, with 13 bases left between them. This CDR3 is built from 14 residues. DNA for the CDR3: TGTGCCAGCAGCCCCCGGGACAACACCTACGAGCAGTACTTC. Amino acid sequence: CASSPRDNTYEQYF.

This clonotype was recorded at least ten times. The genes are TRBV5-1 and TRBJ2-1; possibly TRBD2 for D (5 bases). Germline V gene data show CDR1 as SGHRS and CDR2 as YFSETQ. V was pared by 0 bases and J by 10 bases, with 14 bases between. CDR3 length: 14 amino acids. The CDR3, as DNA: TGCGCCAGCAGCTTGGATAGCGACTATTCGGAGCAGTTCTTC. This encodes CASSLDSDYSEQFF.

This clonotype was seen many times. V and J are TRBV6-5 and TRBJ2-2, with unresolved D. The CDR3 length is 13 residues. The V end lost 0 bases, the J end lost 2 bases, and 1 base lay between the germline ends. CDR1 is MNHEY and CDR2 is SVGAGI in the germline V gene. CDR3 in DNA: TGTGCCAGCAGTTACTCCAACACCGGGGAGCTGTTTTTT. This gives the protein CASSYSNTGELFF.

This clonotype is a singleton in its sample. This chain uses TRBV30 with TRBJ2-3, with D perhaps TRBD1 or TRBD2 (5 bases each). Trimming shortened V by 3 bases and J by 6 bases, and 22 bases separated the two germline ends. The CDR3 is 16 residues long. CDR1 and CDR2 from the germline V gene are GTSNPN and SVGIG (reference sequence). CDR3 region: CAWSWDRAAPVDTQYF. In DNA form, the CDR3 reads TGTGCCTGGAGCTGGGACCGGGCCGCCCCAGTGGATACGCAGTATTTT.

This clonotype has a handful of counts. The genes are TRBV2 and TRBJ2-5; D remains unclear. V dropped 4 bases and J dropped 9 bases, with 24 bases sitting between them. Germline values: CDR1 SNHLY, CDR2 FYNNEI. The CDR3 has 16 amino acids. The CDR3 nucleotides are TGTGCCAGCAGTGTCAGGCGGACCGACCTAGGGTCGGCCCAGTACTTC. Its protein product is CASSVRRTDLGSAQYF.

This clonotype has a handful of counts. The rearrangement links TRBV7-9 to TRBJ1-1, with D tentatively TRBD1 (6 bases). This CDR3 has 15 amino acids. Trimming took off 3 bases at V and 0 bases at J, with 11 bases between the two ends. Germline loops: CDR1 SEHNR, CDR2 FQNEAQ (reference sequence). CDR3 sequence (DNA): TGTGCCAGCAGCTTCAACACAGGGTTGAACACTGAAGCTTTCTTT. The encoded protein is CASSFNTGLNTEAFF.

In this sample, this clonotype turned up a few times. The gene calls are TRBV12-3 or TRBV12-4 and TRBJ1-2; tentatively, D is TRBD1 (5 bases). This CDR3 has 15 residues. V gave up 4 bases and J gave up 3 bases, with 15 bases separating them. DNA of the CDR3: TGTGCCAGCAGTTCCTTCGGGGGATCTGACTATGGCTACACCTTC. Translated, it gives CASSSFGGSDYGYTF.

This clonotype was seen at least ten times. V gene TRBV7-8 combines with J gene TRBJ2-1, with TRBD2 identical over 7 bases. This CDR3 contains 16 residues. Trimming removed 1 base from V and 1 base from J; junction bases left unmatched: 4. In germline, CDR1 is SGHVS, CDR2 FQNEAQ. As DNA, the CDR3 is TGTGCCAGCAGCTTAGTCGCGGGAGAATCCTACAATGAGCAGTTCTTC. This codes for CASSLVAGESYNEQFF.

This clonotype was seen at least ten times. The rearrangement uses TRBV29-1 and TRBJ2-5; TRBD2 matches 9 bases. Losses at the gene ends were 7 bases for V and 5 bases for J; bases not matched to a gene: 8. This CDR3 region has 13 residues. CDR1 SQVTM and CDR2 ANQGSEA come from the germline V gene. The CDR3 loop reads CSGTLTSGETQYF. The CDR3 coding sequence is TGCAGCGGAACTTTGACTAGCGGCGAGACCCAGTACTTC. The full variable domain, rest sourced from reference TRBV29-1 and TRBJ2-5, is SAVISQKPSRDICQRGTSLTIQCQVDSQVTMMFWYRQQPGQSLTLIATANQGSEATYESGFVIDKFPISRPNLTFSTLTVSNMSPEDSSIYLCSGTLTSGETQYFGPGTRLLVL.

This clonotype was counted only a few times. The chain joins TRBV7-2 to TRBJ2-5; perhaps TRBD1 as D (7 bases). This CDR3 has 15 residues. The germline V gene has CDR1 SGHTA and CDR2 FQGNSA. V was clipped by 4 bases and J by 4 bases, with 16 bases between them. The CDR3 here is CASSYRQGLGETQYF. CDR3 in DNA: TGTGCCAGCAGCTATCGACAGGGACTCGGAGAGACCCAGTACTTC.

The chain joins TRBV4-3 to TRBJ2-1; unclear D gene. The CDR3 runs 14 residues. Germline CDR1 reads LGHNA; CDR2 reads YSLEER. Trimming removed 1 base from V and 4 bases from J, with 8 bases in between. The CDR3 sequence is CASSQANGYNEQFF. The CDR3 DNA sequence: TGCGCCAGCAGCCAAGCAAACGGGTACAATGAGCAGTTCTTC.

This clonotype was seen a few times. This rearrangement joins TRBV9 to TRBJ2-3; D may be TRBD1 (6 bases). Germline CDR1 reads SGDLS; CDR2 reads YYNGEE. This CDR3 has 18 amino acids. V lost 4 bases and J lost 3, with 24 bases in between. CDR3 region: CASSPPPRQAPRTDTQYF. The CDR3 bases are TGTGCCAGCAGCCCCCCCCCTCGACAGGCGCCTAGAACAGATACGCAGTATTTT.